What follows is one TCR beta chain and its context. The data were obtained in a study of OX40 agonist ivuxolimab in advanced cancers. This table comes from immunoSEQ multiplex PCR, and its TCRdb copy is limited to in-frame clones, with some not included. The table shows some 69,000 clones, with roughly 89% occurring only once. With V trimmed by 0 bases and J by 6 bases, 7 bases remained unmatched. CDR3 size: 16 residues. Germline V gene sequence: CDR1 LNHNV, CDR2 YYDKDF (reference sequence). The clonotype originates from an adult with an advanced solid tumor such as melanoma, head and neck, liver or kidney cancer. Sequenced material: CD4+ or CD8+ T cells sorted from blood, taken in a trial of the OX40 agonist ivuxolimab. J is TRBJ2-7 and V is TRBV15, with 11 bases fitting TRBD2. CDR3 sequence reads: CATSRDLVAGGGEQYF. For the CDR3, the DNA is TGTGCCACCAGCAGAGATCTAGTAGCGGGAGGGGGCGAGCAGTACTTC.